This is a list of T cell receptor beta chains from one sample in a study of monozygotic twins with inflammatory bowel disease. For each CDR3 protein, TCRdb gives one entry from its re-call of the 5' RACE reads, without DNA. The listing records 210,000 or so distinct CDR3 sequences. Sequenced: blood. These receptors all stem from a human donor with ulcerative colitis or Crohn's disease, or a healthy co-twin of an affected twin (not recorded which). Both conserved end residues are part of each CDR3. The order of the fields is V gene, J gene, CDR3 protein.

v_gene: TRBV25-1; j_gene: TRBJ2-5; CDR3aa: CASSEVMRGPYQETQYF
v_gene: TRBV20-1; j_gene: TRBJ2-1; CDR3aa: CSASQVYNEQFF
v_gene: TRBV2; j_gene: TRBJ2-7; CDR3aa: CASSYGTTYEQYF
v_gene: TRBV7-2; j_gene: TRBJ1-5; CDR3aa: CASSQAGGWEPQHF
v_gene: TRBV6-6; j_gene: TRBJ1-2; CDR3aa: CASSYQVYNYGYTF
v_gene: TRBV19; j_gene: TRBJ2-7; CDR3aa: CASSIETGSEQYF
v_gene: TRBV29-1; j_gene: TRBJ2-2; CDR3aa: CSVRKTGGTNTGELFF
v_gene: TRBV5-1; j_gene: TRBJ2-5; CDR3aa: CASSLARDFQTQYF
v_gene: TRBV7-3; j_gene: TRBJ2-3; CDR3aa: CASSPGGQGDTQYF
v_gene: TRBV7-2; j_gene: TRBJ1-5; CDR3aa: CASSLGRGLNQPQHF
v_gene: TRBV28; j_gene: TRBJ1-4; CDR3aa: CASSFLEKGGKLFF
v_gene: TRBV4-3; j_gene: TRBJ2-5; CDR3aa: CASSQEGRHQETQYF
v_gene: TRBV7-9; j_gene: TRBJ1-1; CDR3aa: CASSLSGQAEAFF
v_gene: TRBV5-1; j_gene: TRBJ1-4; CDR3aa: CASSLEVPEKLFF
v_gene: TRBV10-2; j_gene: TRBJ2-2; CDR3aa: CASSETPGLAGAGELFF
v_gene: TRBV12-3/TRBV12-4; j_gene: TRBJ2-7; CDR3aa: CASSTSKSPAQQYF
v_gene: TRBV20-1; j_gene: TRBJ2-1; CDR3aa: CSALSLAGGGNEQFF
v_gene: TRBV6-2/TRBV6-3; j_gene: TRBJ2-7; CDR3aa: CASTPRLAESYEQYF
v_gene: TRBV28; j_gene: TRBJ1-5; CDR3aa: CASIPGTGGGQPQHF
v_gene: TRBV3-1; j_gene: TRBJ1-1; CDR3aa: CASSGSSNTEAFF
v_gene: TRBV27; j_gene: TRBJ1-5; CDR3aa: CASRGGTVSNQPQHF
v_gene: TRBV2; j_gene: TRBJ2-3; CDR3aa: CASSERLGQGTDTQYF
v_gene: TRBV7-3; j_gene: TRBJ1-2; CDR3aa: CASSPGTGGGLGYTF
v_gene: TRBV19; j_gene: TRBJ1-1; CDR3aa: CASSVGQLNTEAFF
v_gene: TRBV20-1; j_gene: TRBJ2-1; CDR3aa: CSARSLAGTGYGSYNEQFF
v_gene: TRBV29-1; j_gene: TRBJ2-7; CDR3aa: CSVLKLIGTAYEQYF
v_gene: TRBV3-1; j_gene: TRBJ2-1; CDR3aa: CASSQGDVVRDEQFF
v_gene: TRBV5-6; j_gene: TRBJ2-1; CDR3aa: CASSFVGEQFF
v_gene: TRBV20-1; j_gene: TRBJ2-3; CDR3aa: CSASSQGAKDTQYF
v_gene: TRBV19; j_gene: TRBJ2-1; CDR3aa: CASSLGWGSSSYNEQFF
v_gene: TRBV2; j_gene: TRBJ2-3; CDR3aa: CASTGGLSSTDTQYF
v_gene: TRBV5-4; j_gene: TRBJ1-6; CDR3aa: CASSLSVGSEYNSPLHF
v_gene: TRBV20-1; j_gene: TRBJ2-3; CDR3aa: CSARDLWTGTEYF
v_gene: TRBV7-2; j_gene: TRBJ2-1; CDR3aa: CASSLVRATQTYNEQFF
v_gene: TRBV2; j_gene: TRBJ2-7; CDR3aa: CASRSLNYEQYF
v_gene: TRBV5-1; j_gene: TRBJ2-2; CDR3aa: CASSLEPRGGELFF
v_gene: TRBV7-6; j_gene: TRBJ2-1; CDR3aa: CASSLGTSYYNEQFF
v_gene: TRBV5-1; j_gene: TRBJ2-3; CDR3aa: CASRPGLAGGPTAGTDTQYF